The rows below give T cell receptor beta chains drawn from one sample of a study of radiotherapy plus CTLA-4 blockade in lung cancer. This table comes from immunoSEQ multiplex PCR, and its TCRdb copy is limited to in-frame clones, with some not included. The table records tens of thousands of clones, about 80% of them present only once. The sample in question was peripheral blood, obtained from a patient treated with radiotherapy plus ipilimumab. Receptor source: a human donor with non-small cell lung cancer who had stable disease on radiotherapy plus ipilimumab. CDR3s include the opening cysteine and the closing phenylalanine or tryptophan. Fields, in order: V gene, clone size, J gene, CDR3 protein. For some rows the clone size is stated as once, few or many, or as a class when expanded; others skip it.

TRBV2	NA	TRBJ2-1	CASSVGAGARNEQFF
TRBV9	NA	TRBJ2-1	CASRAGDIDEQFF
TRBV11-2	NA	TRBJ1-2	CASSLGGLLYGYTF
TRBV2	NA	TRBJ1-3	CASRALLFQELSGNTIYF
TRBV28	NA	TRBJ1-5	CASSAPGQGFRPQHF
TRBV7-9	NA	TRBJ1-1	CASSSSGQGNTEAFF
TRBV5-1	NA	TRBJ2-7	CASSLRGQGAYEQYF
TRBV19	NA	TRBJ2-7	CASSIAGTIYEQYF
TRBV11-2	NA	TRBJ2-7	CASSRGPTYEQYF
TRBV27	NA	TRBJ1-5	CASRSREAGKPQHF
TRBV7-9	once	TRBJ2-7	CASSLGPSLHEQYF
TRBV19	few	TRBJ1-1	CASSGARAPEAFF
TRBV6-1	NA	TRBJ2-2	CASSVLASEMTGELFF